The entry below describes one TCR beta chain. Its antigen is as yet unknown. Alongside a J-beta primer mix, a sample-barcoded 5' primer served in a second PCR lasting about 7 to 11 cycles. TCRdb passed the 5' RACE reads through MiXCR, listing each CDR3 protein once. The sample holds about 970,000 distinct CDR3 sequences, roughly 51% seen once. The data belong to a study of blood T cells in healthy people across ages. Study-level points and caveats: Older age coincided with a roughly linear decline in TCR beta diversity per million T cells. The percentage of naive T cells correlated strongly with TCR beta diversity.

The authors drew about 9.5 milliliters of peripheral blood from each donor. Germline assignment: CDR1 KGHDR and CDR2 SFDVKD. The CDR3 runs 15 residues. The sample was blood. The chain joins TRBV24-1 to TRBJ2-4; D unresolved. The J call is in doubt because the DNA end fits TRBJ2-5 better. The sequence came from a woman aged 60 to 75 in good health. In DNA form, the CDR3 reads TGTGCCACCAGTGACTCCCGGGCACCCCGAAAGACCCAGTACTTC. Residues: CATSDSRAPRKTQYF.